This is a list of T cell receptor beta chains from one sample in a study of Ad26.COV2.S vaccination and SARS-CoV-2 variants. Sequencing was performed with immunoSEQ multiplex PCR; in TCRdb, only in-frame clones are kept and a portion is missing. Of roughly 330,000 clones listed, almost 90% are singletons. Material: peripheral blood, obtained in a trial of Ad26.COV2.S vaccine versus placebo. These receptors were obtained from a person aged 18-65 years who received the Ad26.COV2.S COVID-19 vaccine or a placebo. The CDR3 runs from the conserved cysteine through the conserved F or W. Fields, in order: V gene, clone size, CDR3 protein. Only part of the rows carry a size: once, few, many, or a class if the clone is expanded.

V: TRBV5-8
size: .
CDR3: CASSPGTGGYTF

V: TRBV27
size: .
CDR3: CASGWTSGGGLDNEQFF

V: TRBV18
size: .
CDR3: CASSPGAQETQYF

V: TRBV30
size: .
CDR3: CAWSALAGANIQYF

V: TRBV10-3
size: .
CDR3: CAISLGQGASEAFF

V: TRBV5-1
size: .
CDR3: CASSFSTVNTEAFF

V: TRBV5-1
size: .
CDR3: CASSSQGNGYTF

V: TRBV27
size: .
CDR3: CASSLGTGRQELFF

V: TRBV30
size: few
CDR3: CAWSVPTATSPLHF

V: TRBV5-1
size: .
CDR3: CASSLPSIGQATNEKLFF

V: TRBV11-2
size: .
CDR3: CASSLGTSGYEQYF

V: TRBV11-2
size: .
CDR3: CASSFGRGTGGGYTF

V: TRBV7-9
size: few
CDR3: CASSVQGGGTEAFF